The 27 T cell receptor beta chains given below trace back to one sample, sequenced in a study of regulatory T cells in long-lasting Graves disease. Documented time point: newly diagnosed GD, antithyroid drugs for less than 3 months. Following extraction of RNA from PBMCs, that RNA was used to make the TCR library. Libraries of TCR beta came from iRepertoire HTBI primers plus Arm-PCR of CDR3 regions. TCRdb reanalysed the multiplex PCR reads using MiXCR and keeps one entry per CDR3 protein. This table holds approximately 470,000 distinct CDR3 sequences, roughly 15% found once. These same data were also listed under a study on T cells in Graves' hyperthyroidism and ophthalmopathy.

The input for sequencing was peripheral blood mononuclear cells (PBMCs), taken at new diagnosis, from a patient treated with antithyroid drugs. These receptors came from a man aged 40-49 years with Graves disease.

Details on this clonotype: This may stem from a read error, because a much larger clone lies one nucleotide away. This chain joins TRBV11-2 and TRBJ1-5; 8 bases are shared with TRBD1. V trimming: 0 bases; J trimming: 9 bases; junction bases outside the gene matches: 10. Germline loops: CDR1 SGHAT, CDR2 FQNNGV. The CDR3 runs 16 residues. The CDR3: CASSLDPQGVDRPQHF. The CDR3, as DNA: TGTGCCAGCAGCTTAGACCCACAGGGGGTTGATCGGCCCCAGCATTTT.

This clonotype was detected ten times or more. This chain connects TRBV20-1 to TRBJ2-1; TRBD2 aligns across 10 bases. CDR3 length equals 16 residues. Germline V gene sequence: CDR1 DFQATT, CDR2 SNEGSKA (reference sequence). J gave up 4 bases and V 4 bases, and 10 bases lay outside the gene matches. CDR3: CSATPEVAGGYNEQFF. Here the CDR3 DNA reads TGCAGTGCTACCCCAGAGGTAGCGGGAGGATACAATGAGCAGTTCTTC.

This chain joins TRBV28 and TRBJ1-1; D is unresolved. This CDR3 is built from 16 residues. V gave up 5 bases and J gave up 4 bases, with 20 bases separating them. The germline gives CDR1 MDHEN, CDR2 SYDVKM. The CDR3 DNA follows: TGTGCCAGCAGTGAAGGTAGTGTGTCGCCGATCACTGAAGCTTTCTTT. Translating it yields CASSEGSVSPITEAFF.

This clonotype came up once. V is TRBV19 and J is TRBJ1-1; TRBD1 is a possible D gene (5 bases). Germline V lookup: CDR1 LNHDA, CDR2 SQIVND (reference sequence). Deletions cut 7 bases from V and 4 bases from J, with 19 bases between. The CDR3 loop spans 15 amino acids. CDR3 loop: CASTSRGTPGTEAFF. CDR3 coding DNA: TGTGCCAGTACTTCGAGGGGTACCCCGGGCACTGAAGCTTTCTTT.

There are a few counts of this clonotype. V and J are TRBV7-9 and TRBJ2-3, with D perhaps matching TRBD1 or TRBD2 (6 bases each). Germline V lookup: CDR1 SEHNR, CDR2 FQNEAQ (reference sequence). V was clipped by 3 bases and J by 6 bases, with 13 bases between them. CDR3 length: 14 amino acids. The CDR3 nucleotides read TGTGCCAGCAGCTTTGACAGGAGGGCGGATACGCAGTATTTT. Amino acid sequence: CASSFDRRADTQYF.

Ten or more counts support this clonotype. This chain joins TRBV2 and TRBJ1-1; TRBD1 matches at 10 bases. The germline V gene encodes CDR1 SNHLY and CDR2 FYNNEI. J gave up 2 bases and V 4 bases, and 10 bases lay outside the gene matches. There are 17 residues in the CDR3. CDR3 bases: TGTGCCAGCAGTGCAGAGACCGGGACAGGGGATAACACTGAAGCTTTCTTT. Translation gives CASSAETGTGDNTEAFF.

This clonotype was found a few times. The rearrangement joins TRBV29-1 to TRBJ1-2; D ambiguous. CDR3 length equals 11 residues. Germline V gene data show CDR1 as SQVTM and CDR2 as ANQGSEA. V lost 4 bases and J lost 3, with 6 bases in between. The CDR3 region is CSVGTDYGYTF. CDR3 coding DNA: TGCAGCGTTGGTACCGACTATGGCTACACCTTC.

Worth noting for this clonotype: A much bigger clone sits one base away, suggesting this may be a read error. The rearrangement links TRBV2 to TRBJ2-3; no reliable D call. CDR1 is SNHLY, CDR2 FYNNEI, per germline. This CDR3 contains 15 residues. The CDR3 here is CANSVVTDPTDTQYF. CDR3 nucleotides: TGTGCCAACAGTGTTGTTACGGACCCCACAGATACGCAGTATTTT.

Many counts were recorded for this clonotype. The chain uses TRBV28 and TRBJ2-7, with 12 bases lining up with TRBD2. Germline V CDR1 and CDR2: MDHEN, SYDVKM. The CDR3 totals 16 residues. The J segment lost 2 bases and the V segment lost 3 bases, leaving 5 bases of the junction unmatched. The CDR3 protein is CASSLPGLAGTYEQYF. For the CDR3, the DNA is TGTGCCAGCAGTTTGCCGGGACTAGCGGGTACCTACGAGCAGTACTTC.

This clonotype was found many times. This chain joins TRBV20-1 and TRBJ2-7, with 8 bases aligning to TRBD1. V gave up 0 bases and J gave up 1 base; unmatched junction bases: 14. CDR1 is DFQATT, CDR2 SNEGSKA, per germline (reference sequence). This CDR3 region has 18 residues. CDR3 in DNA: TGCAGTGCTAGAGAACAGGGGGGTGGGGGAGCTGGTTCCTACGAGCAGTACTTC. It is translated as CSAREQGGGGAGSYEQYF.

The rearrangement joins TRBV12-3 or TRBV12-4 to TRBJ1-2; D unclear. This CDR3 is 14 amino acids long. The V end lost 5 bases, the J end lost 7 bases, and 17 bases lay between the germline ends. The CDR3 loop reads CASSTTRRKGGYTF. The CDR3 DNA reads TGTGCCAGCAGTACCACGAGGAGGAAGGGTGGCTACACCTTC.

This clonotype has a count of ten or more. This chain joins TRBV20-1 and TRBJ2-7; TRBD2 agrees at 13 bases. The CDR3 is 16 amino acids. CDR1 and CDR2 from the germline V gene are DFQATT and SNEGSKA (reference sequence). J gave up 1 base and V 5 bases, and 8 bases lay outside the gene matches. The chain's CDR3 is CSAPKGLAGRSYEQYF. DNA of the CDR3: TGCAGTGCTCCGAAGGGACTAGCGGGACGATCCTACGAGCAGTACTTC.

This sequence joins TRBV19 and TRBJ1-5; the match to TRBD1 covers 8 bases. CDR3 size: 18 residues. The germline V gene encodes CDR1 LNHDA and CDR2 SQIVND (reference sequence). After removal of 6 bases from V and 2 bases from J, the junction contained 15 bases not matched to a gene. CDR3 sequence reads: CASRAPAQGASGNQPQHF. DNA of the CDR3: TGTGCCAGTAGAGCTCCCGCGCAGGGGGCCTCGGGCAATCAGCCCCAGCATTTT. Using reference TRBV19 and TRBJ1-5 for the parts outside the CDR3, the full variable domain is DGGITQSPKYLFRKEGQNVTLSCEQNLNHDAMYWYRQDPGQGLRLIYYSQIVNDFQKGDIAEGYSVSREKKESFPLTVTSAQKNPTAFYLCASRAPAQGASGNQPQHFGDGTRLSIL.

This clonotype occurred many times. The genes are TRBV7-9 and TRBJ2-5; 8 bases fit TRBD1. The germline gives CDR1 SEHNR, CDR2 FQNEAQ (reference sequence). The ends lost 7 bases at V and 3 bases at J; junction bases unmatched: 10. The CDR3 consists of 15 residues. The CDR3 coding sequence is TGTGCCAGCACCGACAGGGGCACTCTGGAAGAGACCCAGTACTTC. It codes for CASTDRGTLEETQYF.

This clonotype appeared once. A read error is possible here, since a much larger clone lies one base away. The V call is TRBV6-2 or TRBV6-3, the J call TRBJ2-7; 10 positions match TRBD1. The CDR3 sequence is 12 residues long. Germline values: CDR1 MNHEY, CDR2 SVGEGT. V shed 8 bases, J shed 4 bases, and the junction held 2 bases outside the gene matches. The CDR3 region has the DNA TGTGCCAGCGGGACAGGGGTGTACGAGCAGTACTTC. This translates into CASGTGVYEQYF.

This clonotype was counted ten times or more. The chain links TRBV28 to TRBJ1-1; TRBD1 matches at 8 bases. Germline trimming cut 7 bases from V and 5 bases from J; bases unmatched to any gene: 9. The germline CDR1 and CDR2 sequences are MDHEN and SYDVKM. The CDR3 contains 14 residues. In DNA form, the CDR3 reads TGTGCCAGCAACCCTCAGGGGGCGAGTACTGAAGCTTTCTTT. It is translated as CASNPQGASTEAFF.

In this sample, this clonotype turned up a few times. V and J are TRBV28 and TRBJ2-7, with 8 bases lining up with TRBD1. V trimming: 2 bases; J trimming: 4 bases; junction bases outside the gene matches: 7. The CDR3 has 15 residues. Germline CDR1 MDHEN, CDR2 SYDVKM. The CDR3 loop is CASSLRDRHRYEQYF. The CDR3 DNA sequence: TGTGCCAGCAGTTTAAGGGACAGGCACAGATACGAGCAGTACTTC.

This clonotype was found a few times. The chain combines TRBV11-2 with TRBJ2-6; D uncertain. V was clipped by 1 base and J by 0 bases, with 7 bases between them. Germline V CDR1 and CDR2: SGHAT, FQNNGV. The CDR3 runs to 16 residues. CDR3 residues: CASSLGVISGANVLTF. The CDR3 bases are TGTGCCAGCAGCTTAGGAGTAATCTCTGGGGCCAACGTCCTGACTTTC.

In the case of this clonotype: This may stem from a read error, because a much larger clone lies one nucleotide away. This is likely a read error, given that the CDR3 carries no conserved phenylalanine or tryptophan at its end. No DNA is shown, since the ends of the CDR3 on it are uncertain; the CDR3 is the one TCRdb lists. V usage is TRBV3-1 and J usage is TRBJ2-1; the table's D gene call, TRBD2, was not cross checked with the DNA. Germline loops: CDR1 LGHDT, CDR2 YNNKEL (reference sequence). The CDR3 totals 14 residues, both ends included. The CDR3 region is CASSPGGSGHTQYL.

The chain recombines TRBV14 with TRBJ1-6; 10 bases match TRBD1. V lost 5 bases to trimming and J lost 7 bases; unmatched junction nucleotides: 5. Germline lookup yields CDR1 SGHDN and CDR2 FVKESK. The CDR3 spans 15 residues. The CDR3 sequence: CASSFRTGGNSPLHF. In nucleotides, the CDR3 is TGTGCCAGCAGCTTCAGGACAGGGGGAAATTCACCCCTCCACTTT.

This clonotype was found many times. The rearrangement joins TRBV6-1 to TRBJ2-7; 9 bases match TRBD2. The CDR3 spans 15 residues. The junction had 4 bases not matched to a gene; V was cut back by 4 bases and J by 0 bases. Germline V lookup: CDR1 MNHNS, CDR2 SASEGT. CDR3 coding DNA: TGTGCCAGCAGTGGCCTAGCGGGACGCTCCTACGAGCAGTACTTC. The encoded protein is CASSGLAGRSYEQYF.

The sample holds many counts of this clonotype. The chain is built from TRBV20-1 and TRBJ2-3; no clear D. There are 13 residues in the CDR3. The germline CDR1 and CDR2 sequences are DFQATT and SNEGSKA (reference sequence). V dropped 2 bases and J dropped 2 bases, with 8 bases sitting between them. CDR3 DNA sequence: TGCAGTGCTAGAACCAGGCTCACAGATACGCAGTATTTT. Residues: CSARTRLTDTQYF.

This clonotype has ten or more counts. This rearrangement joins TRBV6-5 to TRBJ1-1, with TRBD1 as a possible D gene (6 bases). The length of the CDR3 is 14 residues. Germline V gene lookup returns CDR1 MNHEY and CDR2 SVGAGI. V shed 2 bases and J shed 4 bases, with 11 bases lying between them. CDR3: CASSYTGKSTEAFF. The DNA of the CDR3 is TGTGCCAGCAGTTACACAGGGAAGAGCACTGAAGCTTTCTTT.

The sample holds many counts of this clonotype. The chain uses TRBV7-9 and TRBJ1-1; D ambiguous. The length of the CDR3 is 13 residues. Germline CDR1 and CDR2: SEHNR and FQNEAQ (reference sequence). V lost 3 bases and J 8 bases, leaving 13 bases between the germline ends. The CDR3 nucleotides are TGTGCCAGCAGCTTTTGGGGATCGCCAGAAGCTTTCTTT. Encoded protein: CASSFWGSPEAFF.

This clonotype has at least ten counts. The chain couples TRBV6-1 to TRBJ2-1; D possibly uses TRBD1 or TRBD2 (6 bases each). Germline V gives CDR1 MNHNS, CDR2 SASEGT. The V end lost 6 bases, the J end lost 3 bases, and 21 bases lay between the germline ends. The CDR3 has 17 amino acids. CDR3 amino acids: CASRRGVGGGFYNEQFF. In DNA, the CDR3 is TGTGCCAGCAGGAGGGGGGTAGGGGGAGGATTCTACAATGAGCAGTTCTTC.

This clonotype was recorded many times. The chain is built from TRBV12-3 or TRBV12-4 and TRBJ2-1; 9 bases agree with TRBD2. The CDR3 spans 15 residues. Trimming removed 6 bases from V and 2 bases from J; junction bases left unmatched: 5. Written as DNA, the CDR3 is TGTGCCAGCAGGGCGCGGGAGGGACCCTACAATGAGCAGTTCTTC. Its translation: CASRAREGPYNEQFF.

This clonotype was counted at least ten times. This sequence joins TRBV12-3 or TRBV12-4 and TRBJ2-1; tentatively, D is TRBD2 (5 bases). CDR3 length equals 16 residues. V lost 6 bases and J 7 bases, leaving 22 bases between the germline ends. CDR3 amino acids: CASRSTGRVGENEQFF. The CDR3 DNA follows: TGTGCCAGCAGGTCGACGGGAAGGGTCGGGGAGAATGAGCAGTTCTTC.